Sequencing of this T cell receptor beta chain was carried out in a study of T-cell memory formation after mild COVID-19. Study results and caveats: What remained unconfirmed was the SARS-CoV-2 specificity of second-wave clones peaking on day 37. Cross-reactive memory apparently joined, as some responding clones appeared in pre-infection memory. Mostly located in CM and EM were contracting CD4+ clones, with contracting CD8+ clones located in EMRA.

TCRdb reanalysed the 5' RACE reads using MiXCR and keeps one entry per CDR3 protein. The sample shows about 180,000 distinct CDR3 sequences, around 20% of them seen only once. A word on this clonotype: Its antigen remains unidentified.

This CDR3 is built from 15 residues. V was pared by 4 bases and J by 3 bases, with 6 bases of the junction left unmatched. Germline lookup yields CDR1 SGHRS and CDR2 YFSETQ. Sequenced material: PBMCs or a T cell subset sorted from them (not recorded which). This chain links TRBV5-1 with TRBJ1-5; 8 bases map to TRBD1. This receptor was identified in a man younger than 35 who had mild COVID-19 (a few samples of this study predate the infection). Cell type and time point are not known. For the CDR3, the DNA is TGCGCCAGCAGCCCCGGACAGGGAGCCAATCAGCCCCAGCATTTT. Translated, it gives CASSPGQGANQPQHF.